A selection of T cell receptor beta chains follows, all from one sample in a study of cytomegalovirus exposure and HLA in healthy donors. The data were produced by immunoSEQ multiplex PCR, yet TCRdb's version contains in-frame clones alone and is incomplete. The sample carries under 200,000 clones, around 72% recorded once. Sequenced: PBMCs. These receptors were collected from a woman in her thirties or forties in good health and CMV-seropositive. Both conserved end residues are part of each CDR3. The order of the fields is D gene, V gene, clone size, J gene, CDR3 DNA, CDR3 protein. The D gene is left open where the match is weak. Only some rows state a clone size, as once, few, many or a class for expanded clones.

>-|TRBV5-5|-|TRBJ2-7
TGTGCCAGCAGCTTGAGTGCGTTCTACGAGCAGTACTTC
CASSLSAFYEQYF
>-|TRBV13|few|TRBJ1-6
TGTGCCAGCAGCTTAAGGCGGGTATCGGGTAATTCACCCCTCCACTTT
CASSLRRVSGNSPLHF
>-|TRBV4-1|many|TRBJ1-6
TGCGCCAGCAGCCAAGATCGAACTGCCAATTCACCCCTCCACTTT
CASSQDRTANSPLHF
>-|TRBV6-1|-|TRBJ1-6
TGTGCCAGCAGTGACCGTGGAAGGGGGACGGCTTCACCCCTCCACTTT
CASSDRGRGTASPLHF
>TRBD1|TRBV5-1|-|TRBJ1-3
TGCGCCAGCAGCCCAGGGGACAGTTTCGGAAACACCATATATTTT
CASSPGDSFGNTIYF
>TRBD1|TRBV5-1|-|TRBJ2-7
TGCGCCAGCAGCTTGGGGACAGGCTACGAGCAGTACTTC
CASSLGTGYEQYF
>TRBD1|TRBV15|-|TRBJ2-7
TGTGCCACTCAGGGGGCATCATACGAGCAGTACTTC
CATQGASYEQYF
>TRBD2|TRBV18|-|TRBJ2-7
TGTGCCAGCTCACCAAGTAGTCCAGCGGGGGGGCTCTACGAGCAGTACTTC
CASSPSSPAGGLYEQYF
>-|TRBV7-2|-|TRBJ2-1
TGTGCCAGCAGCTTACGCACAGGGCTGATCAATGAGCAGTTCTTC
CASSLRTGLINEQFF
>-|TRBV10-3|-|TRBJ1-4
TGTGCCATCCGTACGACTGGTTCGGGAAAACTGTTTTTT
CAIRTTGSGKLFF
>-|TRBV29-1|once|TRBJ2-3
TGCAGCGTCAGCGTGGCGGATACGCAGTATTTT
CSVSVADTQYF
>TRBD1|TRBV30|-|TRBJ1-2
TGTGCCTGGAGTGGGGACAGGCACGCCCAATGGAACCCTGTATATGGCTACACCTTC
CAWSGDRHAQWNPVYGYTF
>TRBD1|TRBV6-1|-|TRBJ1-5
TGTGCCAGCAGATCGACAGGGGGGGATCAGCCCCAGCATTTT
CASRSTGGDQPQHF
>TRBD2|TRBV4-1|few|TRBJ2-3
TGCGCCAGCAGCCAAGATGGCGGTAGCGGGGTTGTTAGCACAGATACGCAGTATTTT
CASSQDGGSGVVSTDTQYF
>-|TRBV15|-|TRBJ1-2
TGTGCCACCAGCAGACAGGGGAGTGACTATGGCTACACCTTC
CATSRQGSDYGYTF
>TRBD2|TRBV5-4|-|TRBJ2-1
TGTGCCAGCAGCTTGATGGCTAGCGGGGGGCAAAATGAGCAGTTCTTC
CASSLMASGGQNEQFF
>TRBD1|TRBV7-8|-|TRBJ1-2
TGTGCCAGCAGCCCGGGACAGGGGAGATGTAGCACCTTC
CASSPGQGRCSTF
>TRBD2|TRBV27|-|TRBJ2-5
TGTGCCAGCAGTTCGGGGACTAGCGGCGGGGAGACCCAGTACTTC
CASSSGTSGGETQYF
>-|TRBV30|-|TRBJ2-3
TGTGCCTGGAGTGTCGTCCGTATTAGCACAGATACGCAGTATTTT
CAWSVVRISTDTQYF
>TRBD1|TRBV29-1|-|TRBJ2-2
TGCAGCGTTGGGGACAGGGTCGGGGCCGGGGAGCTGTTTTTT
CSVGDRVGAGELFF
>-|TRBV6-5|-|TRBJ2-2
TGTGCCAGCAGTTACTCCCAGGCTTACACCGGGGAGCTGTTTTTT
CASSYSQAYTGELFF
>-|TRBV30|-|TRBJ2-1
TGTGCCTGGATCCCTCCGGGGGGCCTATACAATGAGCAGTTCTTC
CAWIPPGGLYNEQFF
>TRBD1|TRBV30|-|TRBJ1-4
TGTGCCTGGAGTGTTACAGGGGTAGCGGAAAAACTGTTTTTT
CAWSVTGVAEKLFF
>TRBD1|TRBV15|-|TRBJ1-5
TGTGCCACCAGCAGCCCAGGACAGGGGGCATCGAATCAGCCCCAGCATTTT
CATSSPGQGASNQPQHF
>TRBD1|TRBV7-2|-|TRBJ1-1
TGTGCCAGCCGCCGGGACAGTAGAAACACTGAAGCTTTCTTT
CASRRDSRNTEAFF
>-|TRBV9|-|TRBJ2-6
TGTGCCAGCAGCGGCCAGGGAAGTGGGGCCAACGTCCTGACTTTC
CASSGQGSGANVLTF
>TRBD2|TRBV28|-|TRBJ2-7
TGTGCCAGCGGGGAGAGCGGGGAGACCTACGAGCAGTACTTC
CASGESGETYEQYF
>-|TRBV6-1|-|TRBJ1-5
TGTGCCAGCACCCCGGGACACCTCAATCAGCCCCAGCATTTT
CASTPGHLNQPQHF
>-|TRBV5-4|-|TRBJ2-1
TGTGCCAGCAGCTTGGGCGGGGAATTCTACAATGAGCAGTTCTTC
CASSLGGEFYNEQFF
>-|TRBV5-1|-|TRBJ2-7
TGCGCCAGCAGCTTCCGGTACGAGCAGTACTTC
CASSFRYEQYF
>TRBD2|TRBV6-1|few|TRBJ2-3
TGTGCCAGCAGTAGCGGGGGGTCCGGCACAGATACGCAGTATTTT
CASSSGGSGTDTQYF
>TRBD2|TRBV7-6|-|TRBJ2-3
TGTGCCAGCAGCACGGGGGGACTAGGTTTAAATGCGCAGTATTTT
CASSTGGLGLNAQYF
>-|TRBV6-5|-|TRBJ2-6
TGTGCCAGCAGTTACTCGAACAGGCCTGGGGCCAACGTCCTGACTTTC
CASSYSNRPGANVLTF
>-|TRBV6-5|-|TRBJ1-5
TGTGCCAGCAGTTACGCAGGGGAAGGTCAGCCCCAGCATTTT
CASSYAGEGQPQHF
>TRBD2|TRBV29-1|-|TRBJ2-7
TGCAGCGTTGTTGGCGGGGGAGGCTCCTACGAGCAGTACTTC
CSVVGGGGSYEQYF
>TRBD1|TRBV19|-|TRBJ2-6
TGTGCCAGTAGTTTACAGGGGCCTGGGGCCAACGTCCTGACTTTC
CASSLQGPGANVLTF
>TRBD1|TRBV27|-|TRBJ1-5
TGTGCCAGCGCGACCCTGGGCCAGGGGGGCCAGCCCCAGCATTTT
CASATLGQGGQPQHF
>-|TRBV5-1|-|TRBJ1-4
TGCGCCAGCAGCTTGGGATTGGACAGCTTTAATGAAAAACTGTTTTTT
CASSLGLDSFNEKLFF
>TRBD1|TRBV11-1|-|TRBJ2-2
TGTGCCAGCAGCTTTCGCCCAACAGGGGCCGGGGAGCTGTTTTTT
CASSFRPTGAGELFF
>-|TRBV15|-|TRBJ1-2
TGTGCCACCAGCAGAGATAGCCACTATGGCTACACCTTC
CATSRDSHYGYTF
>-|TRBV19|-|TRBJ1-1
TGTGCCAGTAGTATACCCAGCAGGGTCATGAACACTGAAGCTTTCTTT
CASSIPSRVMNTEAFF
>-|TRBV6-1|-|TRBJ1-6
TGTGCCAGCAGTGAAATAGACAGATCATATAATTCACCCCTCCACTTT
CASSEIDRSYNSPLHF